These 24 T cell receptor beta chains share one sample of origin, sequenced in a study of cytomegalovirus exposure and HLA in healthy donors. The PCR made use of 60 Vbeta and 13 Jbeta primers. Measured with immunoSEQ multiplex PCR; TCRdb has only the in-frame clones, and not every one. The data show about 120,000 clones, roughly 76% seen once. Source material: PBMCs. The receptors were sampled from a woman in her forties or fifties in good health and CMV-seronegative.

This clone was seen a few times. CDR3 DNA: TGCGCCAGCAGCCCGGTTGGGGGGCGGGGGCCCCGGGAGCTGTTTTTT. It specifies CASSPVGGRGPRELFF. J is TRBJ2-2 and V is TRBV4-3; D possibly corresponds to TRBD2 (7 bases). The CDR3 covers 16 residues. Trimming took 4 bases from V and 9 from J, leaving 21 bases between them. Germline V lookup: CDR1 LGHNA, CDR2 YSLEER.

The V call is TRBV29-1, the J call TRBJ2-1; TRBD2 matches 7 bases. This CDR3 spans 14 amino acids. With V trimmed by 4 bases and J by 1 base, 4 bases remained unmatched. CDR1 SQVTM and CDR2 ANQGSEA come from the germline V gene. The CDR3 spells CSVAWTRSYNEQFF. The CDR3 region has the DNA TGCAGCGTTGCTTGGACTAGGTCCTACAATGAGCAGTTCTTC.

CDR3 loop: CASSLAGLVQETQYF. The CDR3 bases are TGTGCCAGCAGCTTGGCGGGACTAGTTCAAGAGACCCAGTACTTC. The chain uses TRBV5-8 and TRBJ2-5, with 8 bases that match TRBD2. The CDR3 loop spans 15 amino acids. Germline V gene sequence: CDR1 SGHTS, CDR2 YDEGEE. V shed 0 bases and J 2 bases; nucleotides not matched to a gene: 3.

The chain employs TRBV15 and TRBJ2-2, with 8 bases lining up with TRBD2. The V segment lost 4 bases and the J segment 1 base; nucleotides outside the gene matches: 8. CDR3 length: 17 amino acids. The germline V gene has CDR1 LNHNV and CDR2 YYDKDF (reference sequence). The CDR3 protein is CATSKGLAGGNTGELFF. CDR3 DNA: TGTGCCACCAGCAAGGGGCTCGCGGGAGGGAACACCGGGGAGCTGTTTTTT.

The rearrangement links TRBV5-6 to TRBJ2-1, with 7 bases lining up with TRBD2. Germline CDR1 reads SGHDT; CDR2 reads YYEEEE. The CDR3 is 16 residues long. V dropped 6 bases and J dropped 2; count of bases not matched to a gene: 11. In nucleotides, the CDR3 is TGTGCCAGCACCTTACTCTCCGGACTAGCCTACAATGAGCAGTTCTTC. This gives the protein CASTLLSGLAYNEQFF.

The V gene is TRBV7-8, the J gene TRBJ2-5, with 9 bases fitting TRBD2. This CDR3 comprises 16 residues. With V trimmed by 0 bases and J by 2 bases, 4 bases remained unmatched. Germline loops: CDR1 SGHVS, CDR2 FQNEAQ. CDR3 sequence: CASSLATTSGQETQYF. The CDR3, as DNA: TGTGCCAGCAGCTTAGCAACGACTAGCGGTCAAGAGACCCAGTACTTC.

The chain joins TRBV7-9 to TRBJ2-4; TRBD1 matches at 9 bases. The germline V gene encodes CDR1 SEHNR and CDR2 FQNEAQ (reference sequence). The ends lost 0 bases at V and 3 bases at J; junction bases unmatched: 0. The CDR3 covers 15 residues. The CDR3 here is CASSLADRGKNIQYF. The CDR3 DNA sequence: TGTGCCAGCAGCTTAGCGGACAGGGGCAAAAACATTCAGTACTTC.

The V gene is TRBV7-8, the J gene TRBJ2-2, with TRBD2 as a possible D gene (6 bases). CDR1 and CDR2 from the germline V gene are SGHVS and FQNEAQ. The length of the CDR3 is 14 residues. V lost 5 bases to trimming and J lost 7 bases, with 14 bases between them. The CDR3 coding sequence is TGTGCCAGCAGCCCACGTGCGGGAATCGGGGAGCTGTTTTTT. It specifies CASSPRAGIGELFF.

The chain joins TRBV7-8 to TRBJ2-1; possible D gene TRBD2, 6 bases. CDR1 and CDR2 from the germline V gene are SGHVS and FQNEAQ. The CDR3 consists of 18 residues. The V and J ends lost 1 base and 0 bases respectively, with 16 bases between them. The CDR3 sequence: CASSLVAGSDISYNEQFF. The CDR3 DNA sequence: TGTGCCAGCAGCTTAGTTGCGGGGAGCGACATCTCCTACAATGAGCAGTTCTTC.

V is TRBV5-1 and J is TRBJ1-5; D gene unclear. The germline V and J ends were trimmed by 3 bases and 1 base, with 5 bases remaining between them. There are 13 residues in the CDR3. Germline lookup yields CDR1 SGHRS and CDR2 YFSETQ. The CDR3 coding sequence is TGCGCCAGCAGCTCGGGGAGCAATCAGCCCCAGCATTTT. It specifies CASSSGSNQPQHF.

The chain is built from TRBV19 and TRBJ2-2; D gene ambiguous. The length of the CDR3 is 14 residues. V was trimmed by 0 bases and J by 8 bases, leaving 10 bases between them. CDR1 is LNHDA and CDR2 is SQIVND in the germline V gene (reference sequence). The CDR3 nucleotides read TGTGCCAGTAGTATAGATCTTGAGCCGGGGGAGCTGTTTTTT. This encodes CASSIDLEPGELFF.

The chain is built from TRBV28 and TRBJ2-7; 11 nucleotides align to TRBD2. Germline CDR1 MDHEN, CDR2 SYDVKM. V gave up 3 bases and J gave up 2 bases; unmatched junction bases: 9. CDR3 size: 17 residues. CDR3 residues: CASSFLAGGLLTYEQYF. CDR3 nucleotides: TGTGCCAGCAGTTTCCTAGCGGGAGGCCTCCTAACCTACGAGCAGTACTTC. The whole variable domain, filled in from reference TRBV28 and TRBJ2-7, reads DVKVTQSSRYLVKRTGEKVFLECVQDMDHENMFWYRQDPGLGLRLIYFSYDVKMKEKGDIPEGYSVSREKKERFSLILESASTNQTSMYLCASSFLAGGLLTYEQYFGPGTRLTVT.

The genes are TRBV27 and TRBJ1-4; 10 nucleotides match TRBD1. With 5 bases clipped from V and 8 bases from J, the junction kept 8 bases outside the gene matches. This CDR3 comprises 15 residues. Germline V gives CDR1 MNHEY, CDR2 SMNVEV (reference sequence). DNA for the CDR3: TGTGCCAGCAGTACAGGGACAGGGGTTGGGGAAAAACTGTTTTTT. Its protein is CASSTGTGVGEKLFF.

The V and J genes are TRBV4-1 and TRBJ2-7, with D possibly TRBD2 on 5 matching bases. The germline V and J ends were trimmed by 2 bases and 0 bases, with 11 bases remaining between them. The length of the CDR3 is 15 residues. CDR1 and CDR2 from the germline V gene are MGHRA and YSYEKL. The CDR3 spells CASSQSAGLSYEQYF. The CDR3 DNA is TGCGCCAGCAGCCAAAGTGCGGGTCTCTCCTACGAGCAGTACTTC.

This clone was seen a single time. The V gene is TRBV30, the J gene TRBJ1-1; weak D call: TRBD1 (6 bases). V gave up 2 bases and J gave up 6 bases, with 10 bases separating them. The CDR3 length is 12 residues. Germline-derived CDR1 and CDR2 are GTSNPN and SVGIG (reference sequence). CDR3 in amino acids: CAWSLQGAEAFF. CDR3 nucleotide sequence: TGTGCCTGGAGTTTACAGGGCGCTGAAGCTTTCTTT.

This chain joins TRBV10-3 and TRBJ1-1; no reliable D call. Looked up from germline, CDR1 is ENHRY and CDR2 is SYGVKD. V gave up 10 bases and J gave up 4 bases, with 13 bases separating them. The CDR3 is 12 residues long. The CDR3 sequence is CASGREGTEAFF. In nucleotides, the CDR3 is TGTGCCAGTGGACGGGAAGGCACTGAAGCTTTCTTT.

This clone was counted between two and nine times. V and J are TRBV2 and TRBJ1-1; 10 bases match TRBD1. The CDR3 is 12 amino acids. After removal of 7 bases from V and 8 bases from J, the junction contained 4 bases not matched to a gene. Germline assignment: CDR1 SNHLY and CDR2 FYNNEI. The CDR3, as DNA: TGTGCCAGCACTGAGGGACAGGGGGAAGCTTTCTTT. This translates into CASTEGQGEAFF.

The chain joins TRBV7-2 to TRBJ2-7; TRBD1 matches 7 bases. The junction had 7 bases not matched to a gene; V was cut back by 5 bases and J by 3 bases. The germline V gene encodes CDR1 SGHTA and CDR2 FQGNSA. The CDR3 is made up of 14 amino acids. DNA of the CDR3: TGTGCCAGCAGCCCCTACCAGGGGGACTACGAGCAGTACTTC. It translates to CASSPYQGDYEQYF. The complete variable domain, with remaining parts taken from reference TRBV7-2 and TRBJ2-7, reads GAGVSQSPSNKVTEKGKDVELRCDPISGHTALYWYRQSLGQGLEFLIYFQGNSAPDKSGLPSDRFSAERTGGSVSTLTIQRTQQEDSAVYLCASSPYQGDYEQYFGPGTRLTVT.

This clone has only a few counts. This chain connects TRBV7-2 to TRBJ2-7, with TRBD1 identical over 7 bases. Germline V gene lookup returns CDR1 SGHTA and CDR2 FQGNSA. The V and J ends lost 5 bases and 6 bases, in that order; junction bases with no gene match: 10. This CDR3 has 14 residues. CDR3 sequence: CASSGLGQAPEQYF. The CDR3 nucleotides read TGTGCCAGCAGCGGGCTCGGACAGGCCCCCGAGCAGTACTTC.

The chain carries TRBV18 and TRBJ2-3; possibly TRBD2 for D (5 bases). This CDR3 has 15 amino acids. Trimming removed 0 bases at V and 8 bases at J, with 15 bases between. Per germline, CDR1 KGHSH and CDR2 LQKENI. CDR3 amino acids: CASSPPAASMGTQYF. The CDR3 nucleotides read TGTGCCAGCTCACCACCAGCCGCTAGCATGGGTACGCAGTATTTT.

The table lists this clone with a count of one. At one of its ends the junction is not consistent with the germline gene, which may arise from a read error. CDR3 amino acids: CSSSLTSMGQADYGYTF. The CDR3 DNA is TGTTCCAGCAGCTTGACCTCAATGGGACAGGCGGACTATGGCTACACCTTC. The V and J genes are TRBV7-9 and TRBJ1-2, with 8 bases aligning to TRBD1. There are 17 residues in the CDR3. Germline CDR1 and CDR2: SEHNR and FQNEAQ (reference sequence). The full variable domain, in which reference TRBV7-9 and TRBJ1-2 provide the parts outside the CDR3, is DTGVSQNPRHKITKRGQNVTFRCDPISEHNRLYWYRQTLGQGPEFLTYFQNEAQLEKSRLLSDRFSAERPKGSFSTLEIQRTEQGDSAMYLCSSSLTSMGQADYGYTFGSGTRLTVV.

This chain joins TRBV7-2 and TRBJ2-5; the D gene is possibly TRBD2 (6 bases). Looked up from germline, CDR1 is SGHTA and CDR2 is FQGNSA. This CDR3 comprises 13 residues. The V gene lost 7 bases and the J gene lost 5 bases, with 14 bases spanning the gap. The CDR3 spells CASIPPGGETQYF. The CDR3 region has the DNA TGTGCCAGCATCCCCCCCGGAGGGGAGACCCAGTACTTC.

The chain has TRBV25-1 and TRBJ1-2; D not resolved. V lost 2 bases and J lost 1, with 8 bases in between. CDR3 length: 14 residues. Germline CDR1 is MGHDK and CDR2 is SYGVNS. CDR3 bases: TGTGCCAGCAGTGAAGCCGCGTTTAACTATGGCTACACCTTC. Encoded protein: CASSEAAFNYGYTF.

The chain couples TRBV6-4 to TRBJ1-1, with D possibly being TRBD1 (5 bases). There are 13 residues in the CDR3. From germline, CDR1 is MRHNA and CDR2 SNTAGT. Trimming took off 2 bases at V and 5 bases at J, with 9 bases between the two ends. The DNA of the CDR3 is TGTGCCAGCAGTGACGGGCCAGGGACTGAAGCTTTCTTT. Protein product: CASSDGPGTEAFF.